The next 24 T cell receptor beta chains were all read from a single sample in a study of early T cells in non-severe SARS-CoV-2 infection. TCRdb re-analysed the 5' RACE reads in MiXCR, keeping a single row per CDR3 protein. Altogether some 35,000 distinct CDR3 sequences are present, 6% to 8.5% being singletons, with the ten largest covering about 22%. This specimen consisted of whole blood, obtained at baseline. These receptors were collected from an adult who was a healthcare worker with PCR-confirmed SARS-CoV-2 infection or an uninfected control (not recorded which).

A few counts support this clonotype. V is TRBV28 and J is TRBJ2-7; D remains unclear. The CDR3 totals 12 residues. Germline CDR1 and CDR2: MDHEN and SYDVKM. Deletions cut 2 bases from V and 6 bases from J, with 8 bases between. The CDR3 loop is CASSLVRGEQYF. The DNA of the CDR3 is TGTGCCAGCAGTTTAGTGCGCGGCGAGCAGTACTTC.

This clonotype was counted between two and nine times. The rearrangement joins TRBV12-3 or TRBV12-4 to TRBJ2-1; D is undetermined. Trimming took off 3 bases at V and 7 bases at J, with 7 bases between the two ends. The CDR3 has 12 residues. The CDR3 DNA reads TGTGCCAGCAGTTTCGCCAGGAATGAGCAGTTCTTC. Translating it yields CASSFARNEQFF.

This clonotype was recorded at least ten times. This sequence joins TRBV7-9 and TRBJ2-7, with D possibly matching TRBD1 (6 bases). Per the germline V gene, CDR1 is SEHNR and CDR2 is FQNEAQ (reference sequence). The CDR3 runs to 13 residues. Deletions cut 2 bases from V and 6 bases from J, with 11 bases between. CDR3 DNA: TGTGCCAGCAGCTTAAACACAGGGCGCGAGCAGTACTTC. As protein: CASSLNTGREQYF.

In DNA, the CDR3 is TGTGCCAGCAGCTTACCGACAGGGGGGACCGGGGAGCTGTTTTTT. Translating gives CASSLPTGGTGELFF. V gene TRBV7-3 combines with J gene TRBJ2-2, with 9 bases lining up with TRBD1. This CDR3 is 15 amino acids long. CDR1 is SGHTA and CDR2 is FQGTGA in the germline V gene. The V and J ends lost 2 bases and 5 bases, in that order; junction bases with no gene match: 3.

This clonotype was detected only a few times. The genes are TRBV25-1 and TRBJ2-1; 11 positions agree with TRBD2. CDR3 length: 15 amino acids. Germline V gene sequence: CDR1 MGHDK, CDR2 SYGVNS. The J segment lost 6 bases and the V segment lost 5 bases, leaving 6 bases of the junction unmatched. In DNA, the CDR3 is TGTGCCAGCAGTTCACTAGCGGGAGATTCCAATGAGCAGTTCTTC. This gives the protein CASSSLAGDSNEQFF.

In this sample, this clonotype turned up many times. V and J are TRBV12-3 or TRBV12-4 and TRBJ1-2, with 11 bases identical to TRBD1. This CDR3 region has 15 residues. V was clipped by 3 bases and J by 4 bases; unmatched bases: 4. Here the CDR3 reads CASSFGTGGSYGYTF. The CDR3 region has the DNA TGTGCCAGCAGTTTTGGGACAGGGGGATCCTATGGCTACACCTTC.

The J gene is TRBJ2-1, the V gene TRBV11-2; D unclear. The V end was cut by 0 bases, the J end by 7 bases, with 10 bases between. Germline V gene data show CDR1 as SGHAT and CDR2 as FQNNGV. The CDR3 extends over 14 amino acids. CDR3 loop: CASSLDLGRNEQFF. The CDR3 bases are TGTGCCAGCAGCTTAGATCTGGGCAGAAATGAGCAGTTCTTC. Full variable domain (missing parts from reference TRBV11-2 and TRBJ2-1): EAGVAQSPRYKIIEKRQSVAFWCNPISGHATLYWYQQILGQGPKLLIQFQNNGVVDDSQLPKDRFSAERLKGVDSTLKIQPAKLEDSAVYLCASSLDLGRNEQFFGPGTRLTVL.

This rearrangement joins TRBV6-2 or TRBV6-3 to TRBJ1-1, with D possibly being TRBD1 (5 bases). There are 12 residues in the CDR3. Between the trimmed V and J ends, which lost 10 bases and 0 bases, there was a span of 9 bases. CDR1 is MNHEY, CDR2 SVGEGT, per germline. The CDR3 loop is CATGAVNTEAFF. As DNA, the CDR3 is TGTGCCACCGGGGCGGTGAACACTGAAGCTTTCTTT.

This clonotype was seen more than once but under ten times. The V gene is TRBV6-1, the J gene TRBJ2-7, with 7 bases matching TRBD2. Germline trimming cut 1 base from V and 7 bases from J; bases unmatched to any gene: 7. This CDR3 is built from 14 residues. Germline V gene lookup returns CDR1 MNHNS and CDR2 SASEGT. Here the CDR3 reads CASSEGTWGGEQYF. CDR3 DNA: TGTGCCAGCAGTGAAGGGACTTGGGGAGGGGAGCAGTACTTC.

The CDR3 DNA sequence: TGTGCCAGCAGACTAGCGGGAGGAGGGGGCACAGATACGCAGTATTTT. It translates to CASRLAGGGGTDTQYF. The V call is TRBV19, the J call TRBJ2-3; 13 bases align to TRBD2. The CDR3 is made up of 16 amino acids. The V gene end was trimmed by 9 bases and the J gene end by 1 base; junction bases not matched to a gene: 7. Germline CDR1 is LNHDA and CDR2 is SQIVND (reference sequence). Supplemented by reference TRBV19 and TRBJ2-3, the full variable domain reads DGGITQSPKYLFRKEGQNVTLSCEQNLNHDAMYWYRQDPGQGLRLIYYSQIVNDFQKGDIAEGYSVSREKKESFPLTVTSAQKNPTAFYLCASRLAGGGGTDTQYFGPGTRLTVL.

This clonotype was counted only a few times. The rearrangement links TRBV7-2 to TRBJ2-7; TRBD2 might be the D (6 bases). The CDR3 spans 14 residues. Deletions cut 6 bases from V and 0 bases from J, with 12 bases between. Germline values: CDR1 SGHTA, CDR2 FQGNSA. The CDR3 nucleotides are TGTGCCAGCAGGCAGGTAGCGGACTCCTACGAGCAGTACTTC. This gives the protein CASRQVADSYEQYF.

In this sample, this clonotype turned up once. The chain uses TRBV28 and TRBJ2-7; perhaps TRBD1 as D (5 bases). Germline CDR1 reads MDHEN; CDR2 reads SYDVKM. Trimming stripped 6 bases from V and 1 base from J, with 10 bases between. CDR3 length: 13 residues. CDR3 loop: CASRPTGSYEQYF. The CDR3 nucleotides are TGTGCCAGCAGGCCAACAGGATCCTACGAGCAGTACTTC.

This clonotype occurred many times. This chain uses TRBV6-1 with TRBJ2-4; maybe TRBD2 (5 bases). Germline V CDR1 and CDR2: MNHNS, SASEGT. Trimming removed 5 bases at V and 8 bases at J, with 13 bases between. The CDR3 has 13 residues. The CDR3 spells CASSSEGTYIQYF. As DNA, the CDR3 is TGTGCCAGCAGTTCAGAGGGAACATACATTCAGTACTTC.

CDR3 loop: CASRAQGANTEAFF. As DNA, the CDR3 is TGTGCCAGCAGGGCCCAAGGGGCCAACACTGAAGCTTTCTTT. This chain uses TRBV12-3 or TRBV12-4 with TRBJ1-1; D is perhaps TRBD1 (5 bases). The CDR3 has 14 amino acids. Between the trimmed V and J ends, which lost 6 bases and 2 bases, there was a span of 13 bases.

This clonotype was seen many times. The V and J genes are TRBV18 and TRBJ2-2; tentative D call: TRBD2 (6 bases). The CDR3 has 14 amino acids. The germline V gene has CDR1 KGHSH and CDR2 LQKENI. V was trimmed by 4 bases and J by 4 bases, leaving 10 bases between them. CDR3 sequence: CASSRGTGTGELFF. As DNA, the CDR3 is TGTGCCAGCTCACGCGGGACGGGCACCGGGGAGCTGTTTTTT.

This clonotype was seen only a few times. The rearrangement uses TRBV30 and TRBJ2-7, with 10 bases identical to TRBD2. V was pared by 0 bases and J by 6 bases, with 14 bases of the junction left unmatched. CDR1 GTSNPN and CDR2 SVGIG come from the germline V gene (reference sequence). The CDR3 totals 17 residues. CDR3 residues: CAWSVMAASGSRSEQYF. The CDR3 DNA follows: TGTGCCTGGAGTGTAATGGCGGCTAGCGGGAGTCGAAGCGAGCAGTACTTC.

This clonotype showed up just once. Being one base from a much bigger clone, this may be a read error. The chain is built from TRBV6-4 and TRBJ2-2; 7 nucleotides match TRBD1. This CDR3 contains 14 residues. Per the germline V gene, CDR1 is MRHNA and CDR2 is SNTAGT. The CDR3 DNA follows: TGTACCAGCAGTGAAGGGACAGACACCGGGGAGCTGTTTTTT. Its translation is CTSSEGTDTGELFF.

The gene calls are TRBV7-9 and TRBJ2-7; 7 bases are a match to TRBD2. The CDR3 length is 13 residues. CDR1 is SEHNR and CDR2 is FQNEAQ in the germline V gene (reference sequence). V shed 6 bases and J 2 bases; nucleotides not matched to a gene: 4. The CDR3 is CASRASGAYEQYF. CDR3 bases: TGTGCCAGCAGGGCTAGCGGTGCCTACGAGCAGTACTTC.

This clonotype occurred many times. The gene calls are TRBV3-1 and TRBJ1-2; 9 bases agree with TRBD1. V trimming: 1 base; J trimming: 6 bases; junction bases outside the gene matches: 9. The CDR3 spans 16 residues. Germline lookup yields CDR1 LGHDT and CDR2 YNNKEL (reference sequence). DNA of the CDR3: TGTGCCAGCAGCCAAGCTTCGAGCAGGGACAGGGATGGCTACACCTTC. It specifies CASSQASSRDRDGYTF.

This clonotype was seen a few times. The chain carries TRBV27 and TRBJ1-6; the D gene is possibly TRBD1 (6 bases). Germline CDR1 reads MNHEY; CDR2 reads SMNVEV (reference sequence). This CDR3 region has 15 residues. Trimming left V 5 bases short and J 8 bases short, with 16 bases between. The CDR3 DNA reads as TGTGCCAGCAGTCAAAGCAGGGGAGGGGATTCACCCCTCCACTTT. It specifies CASSQSRGGDSPLHF.

This clonotype has a handful of counts. This chain joins TRBV7-2 and TRBJ2-3; no clear D. Per the germline V gene, CDR1 is SGHTA and CDR2 is FQGNSA. This CDR3 is built from 13 residues. The germline V and J ends were trimmed by 3 bases and 6 bases, with 10 bases remaining between them. The DNA of the CDR3 is TGTGCCAGCAGCTTTAGGAGAGATGATACGCAGTATTTT. It yields the protein CASSFRRDDTQYF.

The chain has TRBV9 and TRBJ2-3, with a weak D call TRBD2 (5 bases). Germline lookup yields CDR1 SGDLS and CDR2 YYNGEE. The CDR3 loop spans 13 amino acids. Trimming removed 7 bases from V and 4 bases from J, with 13 bases in between. The CDR3 nucleotides read TGTGCCAGCGGCGAACTAGTTCCAGATACGCAGTATTTT. Its translation: CASGELVPDTQYF.

This clonotype was counted at least ten times. The chain employs TRBV29-1 and TRBJ1-2, with a weak D call TRBD1 (5 bases). The CDR3 runs to 12 residues. Trimming left V 4 bases short and J 6 bases short, with 12 bases between. Germline CDR1 and CDR2: SQVTM and ANQGSEA. The CDR3 protein is CSVGSGRHGYTF. CDR3 nucleotide sequence: TGCAGCGTTGGATCGGGGCGGCATGGCTACACCTTC.

The rearrangement links TRBV4-2 to TRBJ1-2, with a tentative D call TRBD1 (6 bases). V was clipped by 3 bases and J by 7 bases, with 15 bases between them. The CDR3 is 14 amino acids. Germline CDR1 is LGHNA and CDR2 is YNFKEQ. The CDR3 region is CASSQGQGRFGYTF. The CDR3 nucleotides are TGTGCCAGCAGCCAGGGGCAGGGGCGCTTTGGCTACACCTTC.